This T cell receptor beta chain stems from a study of beta chain features in type 1 diabetes. Broader study findings: Among patients with Type 1 diabetes, TCRB CDR3s were moderately but significantly shorter in every one of the four CD4+ subsets. Cells with high TCR expression could be over-represented when cDNA is sequenced.

What was sequenced were expressed TCRB transcripts, since all of the isolated RNA had been reverse transcribed. TCRdb keeps only in-frame clones here, not all; method: immunoSEQ multiplex PCR. The sample shows about 740,000 clones, roughly 13% of them seen only once. On this clone: Antigen specificity is unknown.

Losses at the gene ends were 0 bases for V and 0 bases for J; bases not matched to a gene: 6. Germline V gene lookup returns CDR1 SGHRS and CDR2 YFSETQ. This CDR3 has 18 amino acids. The clonotype originates from a man aged 18 to 30 with type 1 diabetes. The genes are TRBV5-1 and TRBJ2-6; TRBD1 agrees at 7 bases. The specimen sequenced was naive CD4+ T cells from blood. CDR3: CASSLEGRGYSGANVLTF. The CDR3 DNA is TGCGCCAGCAGCTTGGAAGGCAGGGGGTACTCTGGGGCCAACGTCCTGACTTTC.